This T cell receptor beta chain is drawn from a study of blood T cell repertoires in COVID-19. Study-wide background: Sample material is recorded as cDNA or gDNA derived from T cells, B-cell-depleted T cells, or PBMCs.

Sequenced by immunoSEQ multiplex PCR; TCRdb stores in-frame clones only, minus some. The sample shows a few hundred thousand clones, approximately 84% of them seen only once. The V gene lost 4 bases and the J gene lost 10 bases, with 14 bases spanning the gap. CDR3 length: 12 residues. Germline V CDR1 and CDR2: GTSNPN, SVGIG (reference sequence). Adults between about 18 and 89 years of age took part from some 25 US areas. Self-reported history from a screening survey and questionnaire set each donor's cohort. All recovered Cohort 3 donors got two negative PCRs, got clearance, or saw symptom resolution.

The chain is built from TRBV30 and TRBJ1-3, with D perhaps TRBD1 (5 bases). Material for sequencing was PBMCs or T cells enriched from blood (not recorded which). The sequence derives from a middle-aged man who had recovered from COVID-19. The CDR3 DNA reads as TGTGCCTGGAAGACGGGGGGACCGACCATATATTTT. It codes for CAWKTGGPTIYF.